This T cell receptor (beta chain) was captured by sequencing in a study of shared clonotypes between healthy human individuals. Study as a whole: Contributing individuals were a couple of females and three males aged 18 to 49.

Germline V gene data show CDR1 as GTSNPN and CDR2 as SVGIG (reference sequence). The V end lost 2 bases, the J end lost 8 bases, and 10 bases lay between the germline ends. CDR3 length: 12 amino acids. Sequencing used immunoSEQ multiplex PCR; TCRdb keeps in-frame clones, though not all of them. Of millions of clones in the sample, around 90% were seen once. Sequencing was performed on naive CD4+ T cells sorted from blood. Subset meaning: CD45RA+ positively selected. This chain uses TRBV30 with TRBJ2-1; D is perhaps TRBD1 or TRBD2 (5 bases each). The TCR sequence derives from a young man in good health. CDR3 region: CAWSLRGDEQFF. In DNA form, the CDR3 reads TGTGCCTGGAGTCTTCGAGGGGATGAGCAGTTCTTC.